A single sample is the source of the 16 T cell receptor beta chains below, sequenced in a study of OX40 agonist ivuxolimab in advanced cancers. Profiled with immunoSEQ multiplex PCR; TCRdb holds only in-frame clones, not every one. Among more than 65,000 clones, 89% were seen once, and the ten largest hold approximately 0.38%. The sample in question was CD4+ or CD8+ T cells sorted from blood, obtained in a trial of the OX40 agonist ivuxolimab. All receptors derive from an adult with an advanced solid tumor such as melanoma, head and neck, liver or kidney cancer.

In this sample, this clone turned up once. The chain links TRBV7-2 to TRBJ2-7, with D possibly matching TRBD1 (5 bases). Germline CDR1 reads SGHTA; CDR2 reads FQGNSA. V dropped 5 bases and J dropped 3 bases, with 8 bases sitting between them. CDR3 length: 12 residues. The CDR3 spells CASSGALYEQYF. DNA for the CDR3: TGTGCCAGCAGCGGGGCTCTCTACGAGCAGTACTTC.

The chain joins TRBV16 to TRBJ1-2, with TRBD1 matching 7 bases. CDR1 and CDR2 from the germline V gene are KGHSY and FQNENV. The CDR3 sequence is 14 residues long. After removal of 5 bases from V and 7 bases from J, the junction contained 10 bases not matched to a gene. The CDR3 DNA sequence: TGTGCCAGCAGCGATACGACAGGGAGGGGTGGCTACACCTTC. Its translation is CASSDTTGRGGYTF. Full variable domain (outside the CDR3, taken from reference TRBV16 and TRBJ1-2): GEEVAQTPKHLVRGEGQKAKLYCAPIKGHSYVFWYQQVLKNEFKFLISFQNENVFDETGMPKERFSAKCLPNSPCSLEIQATKLEDSAVYFCASSDTTGRGGYTFGSGTRLTVV.

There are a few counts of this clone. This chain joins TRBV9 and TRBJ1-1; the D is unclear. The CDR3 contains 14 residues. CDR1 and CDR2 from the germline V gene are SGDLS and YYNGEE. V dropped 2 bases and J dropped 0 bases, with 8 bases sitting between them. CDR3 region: CASSVGWMNTEAFF. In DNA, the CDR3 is TGTGCCAGCAGCGTCGGTTGGATGAACACTGAAGCTTTCTTT.

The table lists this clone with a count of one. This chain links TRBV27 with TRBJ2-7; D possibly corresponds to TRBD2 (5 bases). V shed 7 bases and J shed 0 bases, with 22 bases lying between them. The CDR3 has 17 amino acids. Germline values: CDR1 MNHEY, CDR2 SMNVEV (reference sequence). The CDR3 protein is CASTGLGSTAGSYEQYF. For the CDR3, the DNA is TGTGCCAGCACTGGTTTGGGGTCCACGGCGGGCTCCTACGAGCAGTACTTC.

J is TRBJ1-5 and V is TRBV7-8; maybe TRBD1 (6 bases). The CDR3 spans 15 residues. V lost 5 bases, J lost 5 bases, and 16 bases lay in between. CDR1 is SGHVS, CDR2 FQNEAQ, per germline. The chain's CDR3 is CASSRTQGTDQPQHF. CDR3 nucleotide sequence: TGTGCCAGCAGCCGAACACAGGGAACGGATCAGCCCCAGCATTTT.

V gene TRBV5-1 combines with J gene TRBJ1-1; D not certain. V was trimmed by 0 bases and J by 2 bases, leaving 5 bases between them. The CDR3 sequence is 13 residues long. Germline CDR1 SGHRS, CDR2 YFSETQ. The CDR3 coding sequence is TGCGCCAGCAGCTTGGACCCCAACACTGAAGCTTTCTTT. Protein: CASSLDPNTEAFF.

CDR3 DNA sequence: TGTGCCAGCAGCACTCGGGACAGGGATTCATCAGATACGCAGTATTTT. Residues: CASSTRDRDSSDTQYF. J is TRBJ2-3 and V is TRBV7-9, with 9 bases identical to TRBD1. The V segment lost 5 bases and the J segment 4 bases; nucleotides outside the gene matches: 10. CDR3 length: 16 residues. The germline gives CDR1 SEHNR, CDR2 FQNEAQ (reference sequence).

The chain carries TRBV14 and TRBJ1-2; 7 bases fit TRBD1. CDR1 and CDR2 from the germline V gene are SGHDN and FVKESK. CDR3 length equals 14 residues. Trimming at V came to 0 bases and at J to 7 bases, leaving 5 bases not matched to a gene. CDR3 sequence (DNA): TGTGCCAGCAGCCAAGATTTTCCAGGGGGTGGCTACACCTTC. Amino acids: CASSQDFPGGGYTF. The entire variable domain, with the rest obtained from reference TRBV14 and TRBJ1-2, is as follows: EAGVTQFPSHSVIEKGQTVTLRCDPISGHDNLYWYRRVMGKEIKFLLHFVKESKQDESGMPNNRFLAERTGGTYSTLKVQPAELEDSGVYFCASSQDFPGGGYTFGSGTRLTVV.

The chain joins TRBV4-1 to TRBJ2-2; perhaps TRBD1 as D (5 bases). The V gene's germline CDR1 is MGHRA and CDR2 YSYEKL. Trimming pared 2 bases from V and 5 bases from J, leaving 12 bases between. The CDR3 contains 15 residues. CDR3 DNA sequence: TGCGCCAGCAGCCAACCGAGTACAGGAACCGGGGAGCTGTTTTTT. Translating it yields CASSQPSTGTGELFF.

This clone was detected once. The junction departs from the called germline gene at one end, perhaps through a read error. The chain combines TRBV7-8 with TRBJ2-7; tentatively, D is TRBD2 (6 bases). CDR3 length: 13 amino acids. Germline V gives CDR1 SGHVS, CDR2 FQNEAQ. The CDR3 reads CASSLAYSYEQYF. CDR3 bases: TGTGCCAGCAGCCTAGCGTATTCCTACGAGCAGTACTTC.

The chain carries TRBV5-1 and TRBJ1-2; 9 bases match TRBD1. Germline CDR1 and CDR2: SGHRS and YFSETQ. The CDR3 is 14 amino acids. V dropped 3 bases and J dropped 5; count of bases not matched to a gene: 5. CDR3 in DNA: TGCGCCAGCAGCTGGGGACAGGGCGAATATGGCTACACCTTC. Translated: CASSWGQGEYGYTF.

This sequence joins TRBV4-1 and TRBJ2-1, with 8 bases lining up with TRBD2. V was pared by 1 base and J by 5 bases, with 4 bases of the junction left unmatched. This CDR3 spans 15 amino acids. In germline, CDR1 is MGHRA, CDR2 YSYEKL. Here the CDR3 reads CASSQGPAGDNEQFF. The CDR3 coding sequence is TGCGCCAGCAGCCAAGGCCCAGCGGGAGACAATGAGCAGTTCTTC.

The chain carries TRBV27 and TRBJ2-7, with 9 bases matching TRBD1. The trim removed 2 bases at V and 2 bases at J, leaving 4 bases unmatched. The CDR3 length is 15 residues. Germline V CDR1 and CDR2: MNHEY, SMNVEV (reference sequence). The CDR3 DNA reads TGTGCCAGCAGTTTAGAGGGACAGGGTCCCTACGAGCAGTACTTC. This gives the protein CASSLEGQGPYEQYF.

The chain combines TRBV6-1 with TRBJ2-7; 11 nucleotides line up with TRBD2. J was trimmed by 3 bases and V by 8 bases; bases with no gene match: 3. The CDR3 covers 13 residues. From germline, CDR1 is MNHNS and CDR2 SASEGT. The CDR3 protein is CASHGTSGYEQYF. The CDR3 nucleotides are TGTGCCAGCCACGGGACTAGCGGCTACGAGCAGTACTTC.

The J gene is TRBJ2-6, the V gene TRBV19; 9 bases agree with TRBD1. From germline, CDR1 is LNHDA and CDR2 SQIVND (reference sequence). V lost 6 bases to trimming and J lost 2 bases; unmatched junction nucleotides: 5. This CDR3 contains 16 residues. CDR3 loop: CASSMGDRAGANVLTF. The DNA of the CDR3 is TGTGCCAGTAGCATGGGGGACAGGGCTGGGGCCAACGTCCTGACTTTC.

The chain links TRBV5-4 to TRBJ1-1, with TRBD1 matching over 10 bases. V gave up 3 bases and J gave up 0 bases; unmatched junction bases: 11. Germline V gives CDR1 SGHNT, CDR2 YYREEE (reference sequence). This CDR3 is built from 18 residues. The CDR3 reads CASSSNVPGQGLNTEAFF. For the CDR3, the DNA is TGTGCCAGCAGCTCCAACGTCCCGGGACAGGGGCTGAACACTGAAGCTTTCTTT.